Presented here are 2 T cell receptor beta chains from one specimen sequenced in a study of blood T cell repertoires in COVID-19. Here immunoSEQ multiplex PCR was the method, and the copy in TCRdb shows in-frame clones only, minus some. The table lists around 700,000 clones, 90% of them singletons. The specimen sequenced was peripheral blood. The receptors shown here come from a woman between 18 and 30 years old with acute or convalescent COVID-19.

The chain uses TRBV7-3 and TRBJ2-7; D uncertain. Trimming shortened V by 1 base and J by 3 bases, and 10 bases separated the two germline ends. The CDR3 totals 14 residues. Looked up from germline, CDR1 is SGHTA and CDR2 is FQGTGA. CDR3 sequence: CASSLSSGNYEQYF. The CDR3 DNA reads TGTGCCAGCAGCTTAAGTTCAGGAAACTACGAGCAGTACTTC.

The V and J genes are TRBV29-1 and TRBJ1-2, with 9 bases lining up with TRBD1. The CDR3 is 15 amino acids. Germline V gives CDR1 SQVTM, CDR2 ANQGSEA. Losses at the gene ends were 6 bases for V and 3 bases for J; bases not matched to a gene: 11. The CDR3 DNA is TGCAGCGTGCGGGGTCGGACAGGGGATGACTATGGCTACACCTTC. Translation gives CSVRGRTGDDYGYTF. Filled out from reference TRBV29-1 and TRBJ1-2, the complete variable domain reads SAVISQKPSRDICQRGTSLTIQCQVDSQVTMMFWYRQQPGQSLTLIATANQGSEATYESGFVIDKFPISRPNLTFSTLTVSNMSPEDSSIYLCSVRGRTGDDYGYTFGSGTRLTVV.